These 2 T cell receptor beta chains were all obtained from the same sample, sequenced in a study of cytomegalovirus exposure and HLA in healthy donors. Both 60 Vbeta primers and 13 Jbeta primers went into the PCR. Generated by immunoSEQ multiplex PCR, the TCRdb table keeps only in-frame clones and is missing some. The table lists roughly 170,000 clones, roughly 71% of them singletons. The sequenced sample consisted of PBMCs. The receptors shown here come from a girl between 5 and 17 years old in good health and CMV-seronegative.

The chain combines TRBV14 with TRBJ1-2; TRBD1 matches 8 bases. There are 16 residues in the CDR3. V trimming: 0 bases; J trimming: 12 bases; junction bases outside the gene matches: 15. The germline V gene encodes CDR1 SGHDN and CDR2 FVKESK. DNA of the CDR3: TGTGCCAGCAGCCAAGAGCTAATCGGGCAGGGGGCCCGGCACACCTTC. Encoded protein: CASSQELIGQGARHTF. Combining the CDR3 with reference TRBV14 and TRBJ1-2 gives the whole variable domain EAGVTQFPSHSVIEKGQTVTLRCDPISGHDNLYWYRRVMGKEIKFLLHFVKESKQDESGMPNNRFLAERTGGTYSTLKVQPAELEDSGVYFCASSQELIGQGARHTFGSGTRLTVV.

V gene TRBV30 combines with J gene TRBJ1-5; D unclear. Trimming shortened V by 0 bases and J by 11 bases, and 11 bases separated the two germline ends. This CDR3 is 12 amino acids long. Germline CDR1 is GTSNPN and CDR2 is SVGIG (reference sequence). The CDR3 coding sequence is TGTGCCTGGAGTGTGGCCGATCAAGCCCAGCATTTT. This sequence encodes CAWSVADQAQHF.